This TCR beta chain was observed in a study of radiotherapy plus CTLA-4 blockade in lung cancer (dated by TCRdb to 2017 to 2018). Broadly, across the study: Objective responses were observed in 18% of enrolled patients, and disease control was achieved in roughly 29%. Study-wide conclusions, independent of this receptor: Early dynamic changes in blood T cell clones, together with increased serum interferon-beta after radiation, were reported as the strongest predictors of response. After treatment with radiotherapy and ipilimumab, TCR clones that originated in tumors expanded in peripheral blood.

Library preparation was by the immunoSEQ multiplex PCR assay. Entries here come from immuneACCESS through TCRdb and include only in-frame sequences with V and J called. Some clones fail to appear in such tables; in the studies checked, an unresolved V gene covers under half of the shortfall, and the cause of the remainder is unknown. The sample data list 75,000 to 95,000 clones, and roughly 78% of these were observed just once. Clones ranked in the top ten supply over 12% of the sample. Clipping removes 5 bases from V and 7 bases from J, with 10 as the unmatched junction base count. There are 15 amino acids in the CDR3, from cysteine to phenylalanine inclusive. The DNA shown is the 45-base CDR3, in frame from base 1. CDR1 and CDR2 (MDHEN, SYDVKM) derive from the germline V gene. This clone turned up a few times. Its antigen is currently not known. One base away there is no much larger clone; base qualities are not given.

The study tested focal radiation therapy combined with CTLA-4 blockade (ipilimumab) in patients with chemo-refractory metastatic non-small-cell lung cancer. The TCR sequence derives from a human donor with non-small cell lung cancer that progressed on radiotherapy plus ipilimumab. The specimen was peripheral blood, collected from a patient treated with radiotherapy plus ipilimumab. The rearranged segments are TRBV28 and TRBJ2-1, and TRBD1 matches 8 of the central bases. The nucleotide sequence is given as TGTGCCAGCAGTACTTACAGGGGGGAGTGGAATGAGCAGTTCTTC. The resulting protein is CASSTYRGEWNEQFF.